This TCR beta chain came from a study of shared clonotypes between healthy human individuals. As processed by the authors: In the immunoSEQ data, sequences were junction-only and lacked quality scores, so filtering differed. The repertoire was sequenced with immunoSEQ multiplex PCR; TCRdb's copy has only in-frame clones and lacks some. V and J calls and clone size come straight from that table; D and trimming were deduced from the DNA. The table has some 2.1 million clones, around 93% seen once; the top ten hold under 2%. Study-level points and caveats: Among a few donors, roughly 5% of naive CD4 clonotypes were found in common. Rarefaction showed that sequencing of sorted subsets was incomplete (despite large depth). Naive subsets generally exceeded memory subsets in estimated richness.

Concerning this clone itself: Its antigen remains unknown.

Germline V lookup: CDR1 MNHEY, CDR2 SMNVEV (reference sequence). The V end lost 4 bases, the J end lost 2 bases, and 21 bases lay between the germline ends. This CDR3 spans 18 amino acids. Terminally differentiated effector memory CD45RA+ cells were excluded by CCR7 positive selection of CD45RO-negative cells. The TCR sequence derives from a man younger than 35 in good health. Some clones in this sample may be carry-over from other donors' samples. The genes are TRBV27 and TRBJ1-5; no firm D call. Source material: naive CD8+ T cells from PBMCs. This chain's CDR3 is CASSSTRTVMIGNQPQHF. CDR3 nucleotide sequence: TGTGCCAGCAGTTCCACACGGACGGTAATGATCGGCAATCAGCCCCAGCATTTT.